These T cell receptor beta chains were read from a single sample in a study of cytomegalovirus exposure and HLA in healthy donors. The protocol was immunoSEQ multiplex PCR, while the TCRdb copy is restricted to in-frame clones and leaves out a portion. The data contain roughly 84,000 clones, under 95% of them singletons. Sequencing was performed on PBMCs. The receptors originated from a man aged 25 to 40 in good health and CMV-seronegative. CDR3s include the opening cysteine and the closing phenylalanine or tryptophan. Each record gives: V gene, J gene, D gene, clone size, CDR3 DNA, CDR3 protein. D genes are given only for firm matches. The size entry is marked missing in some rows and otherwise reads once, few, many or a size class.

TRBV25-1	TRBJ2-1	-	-	TGTGCCAGCAGTGAACCCCTAGCCCCTAGAGGCAATGAGCAGTTCTTC	CASSEPLAPRGNEQFF
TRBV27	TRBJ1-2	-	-	TGTGCCAGCAAGGACAGATACTATGGTGGCTACACCTTC	CASKDRYYGGYTF
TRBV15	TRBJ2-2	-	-	TGTGCCACCAGCAGCGGGGCCGGGGAGCTGTTTTTT	CATSSGAGELFF
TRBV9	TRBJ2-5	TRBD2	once	TGTGCCAGCAGCGTCCAGCGGGGCTCCTCGGGAGAACAAGAGACCCAGTACTTC	CASSVQRGSSGEQETQYF
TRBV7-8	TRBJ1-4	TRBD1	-	TGTGCCAGCAGCTTAAACCAGGGGGCAACTAATGAAAAACTGTTTTTT	CASSLNQGATNEKLFF
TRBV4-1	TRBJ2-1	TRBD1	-	TGCGCCAGCAGCCACCCCGACAGGGGGCGAAACAATGAGCAGTTCTTC	CASSHPDRGRNNEQFF
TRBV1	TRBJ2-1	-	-	TGCACCAGCAGCCGTAGGACAAAGTGTGATGAGCAGTTCTTC	CTSSRRTKCDEQFF
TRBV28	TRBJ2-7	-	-	TGTGCCAGCAGAGCTAGCTCCCCGTACGAGCAGTACTTC	CASRASSPYEQYF
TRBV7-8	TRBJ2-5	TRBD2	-	TGTGCCAGCAGCCGCCAGGGCTTCACTAGCGGGGGGGAAGAGACCCAGTACTTC	CASSRQGFTSGGEETQYF
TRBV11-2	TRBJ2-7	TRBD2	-	TGTGCCAGCAGCTTAGAGCGGGGGGTCAACGAGCAGTACTTC	CASSLERGVNEQYF
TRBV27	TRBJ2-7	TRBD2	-	TGTGCCAGCAGTCCCCGGGGGGGGGCGTACGAGCAGTACTTC	CASSPRGGAYEQYF
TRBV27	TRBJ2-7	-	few	TGTGCCAGCGGGCTTACCAACGAGCAGTACTTC	CASGLTNEQYF
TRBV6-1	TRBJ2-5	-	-	TGTGCCGGCGGGGGCAGGGAGACCCAGTACTTC	CAGGGRETQYF
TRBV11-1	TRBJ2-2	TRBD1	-	TGTGCCAGCAGCCGGGACAGAATGAACACCGGGGAGCTGTTTTTT	CASSRDRMNTGELFF
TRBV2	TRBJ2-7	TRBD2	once	TGTGCCAGCAGTGAAAATCCTAGCGGGGGGTGGTACGAGCAGTACTTC	CASSENPSGGWYEQYF